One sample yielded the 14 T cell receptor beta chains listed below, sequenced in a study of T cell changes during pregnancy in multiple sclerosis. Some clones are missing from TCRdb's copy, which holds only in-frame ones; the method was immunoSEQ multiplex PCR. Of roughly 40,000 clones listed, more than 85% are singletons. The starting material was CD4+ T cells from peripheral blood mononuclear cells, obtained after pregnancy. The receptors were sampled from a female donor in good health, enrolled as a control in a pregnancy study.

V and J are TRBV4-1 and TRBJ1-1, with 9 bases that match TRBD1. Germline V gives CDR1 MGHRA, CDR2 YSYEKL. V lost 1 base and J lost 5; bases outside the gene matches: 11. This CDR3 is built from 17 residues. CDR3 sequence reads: CASSQGLQGARGTEAFF. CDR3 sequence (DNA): TGCGCCAGCAGCCAAGGATTACAGGGGGCGCGAGGGACTGAAGCTTTCTTT.

The DNA of the CDR3 is TGTGCCAGTGGGCAAAGGAGGGAAAGGGAATATAATTCACCCCTCCACTTT. Amino acid sequence: CASGQRREREYNSPLHF. This chain links TRBV19 with TRBJ1-6; D is unresolved. The V gene's germline CDR1 is LNHDA and CDR2 SQIVND (reference sequence). The CDR3 contains 17 residues. The germline V and J ends were trimmed by 8 bases and 4 bases, with 21 bases remaining between them.

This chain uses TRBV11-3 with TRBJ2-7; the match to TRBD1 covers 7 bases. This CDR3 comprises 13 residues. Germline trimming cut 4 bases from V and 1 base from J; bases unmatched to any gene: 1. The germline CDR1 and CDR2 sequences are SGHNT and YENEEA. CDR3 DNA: TGTGCCAGCAGCTCCAGGGGGTCCTACGAGCAGTACTTC. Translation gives CASSSRGSYEQYF.

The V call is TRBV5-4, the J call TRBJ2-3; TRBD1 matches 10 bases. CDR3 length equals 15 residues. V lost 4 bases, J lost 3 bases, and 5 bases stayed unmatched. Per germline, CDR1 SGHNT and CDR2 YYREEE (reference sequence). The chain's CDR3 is CASSQDRGRTDTQYF. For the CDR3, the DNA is TGTGCCAGCAGCCAAGACAGGGGGCGGACAGATACGCAGTATTTT.

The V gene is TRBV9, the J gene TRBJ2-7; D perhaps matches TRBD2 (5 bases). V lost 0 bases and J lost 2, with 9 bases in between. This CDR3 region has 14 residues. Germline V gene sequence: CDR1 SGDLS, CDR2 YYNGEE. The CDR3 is CASSVGRVPYEQYF. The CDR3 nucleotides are TGTGCCAGCAGCGTAGGGCGGGTCCCCTACGAGCAGTACTTC.

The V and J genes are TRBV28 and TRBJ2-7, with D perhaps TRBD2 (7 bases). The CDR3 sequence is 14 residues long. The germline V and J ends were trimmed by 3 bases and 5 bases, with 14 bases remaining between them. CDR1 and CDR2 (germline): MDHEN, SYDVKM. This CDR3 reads CASSFGGAKDEQYF. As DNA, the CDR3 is TGTGCCAGCAGTTTTGGGGGGGCTAAGGACGAGCAGTACTTC.

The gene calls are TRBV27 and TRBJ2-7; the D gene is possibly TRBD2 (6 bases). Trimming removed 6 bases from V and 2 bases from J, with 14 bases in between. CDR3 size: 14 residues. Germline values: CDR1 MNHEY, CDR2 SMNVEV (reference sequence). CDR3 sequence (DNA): TGTGCCAGCAGGGGACTTTGGGATACCTACGAGCAGTACTTC. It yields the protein CASRGLWDTYEQYF.

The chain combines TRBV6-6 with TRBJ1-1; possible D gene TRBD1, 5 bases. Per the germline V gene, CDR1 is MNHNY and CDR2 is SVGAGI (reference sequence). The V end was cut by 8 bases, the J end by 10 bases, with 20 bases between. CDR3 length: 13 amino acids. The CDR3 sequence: CASVEDPLGVAFF. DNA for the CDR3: TGTGCCAGCGTCGAAGACCCCCTAGGGGTAGCTTTCTTT.

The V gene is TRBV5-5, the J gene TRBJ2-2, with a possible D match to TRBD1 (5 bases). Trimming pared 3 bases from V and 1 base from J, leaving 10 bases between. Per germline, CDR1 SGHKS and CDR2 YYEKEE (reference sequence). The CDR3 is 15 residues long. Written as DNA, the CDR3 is TGTGCCAGCAGCTGGGGCCAGGTGAACACCGGGGAGCTGTTTTTT. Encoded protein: CASSWGQVNTGELFF.

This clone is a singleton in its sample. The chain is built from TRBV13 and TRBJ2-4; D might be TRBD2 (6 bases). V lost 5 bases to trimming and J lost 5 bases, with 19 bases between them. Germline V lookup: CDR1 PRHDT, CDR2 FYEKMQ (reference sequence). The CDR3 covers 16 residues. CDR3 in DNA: TGTGCCAGCAGCCCATTGTGGGGGGTGGCAGAAAACATTCAGTACTTC. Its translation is CASSPLWGVAENIQYF.

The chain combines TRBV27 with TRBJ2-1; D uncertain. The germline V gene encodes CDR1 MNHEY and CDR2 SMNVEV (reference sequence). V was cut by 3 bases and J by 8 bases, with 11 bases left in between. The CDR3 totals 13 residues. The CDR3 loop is CASSLSGSYEQFF. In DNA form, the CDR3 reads TGTGCCAGCAGTTTGTCGGGTTCATATGAGCAGTTCTTC.

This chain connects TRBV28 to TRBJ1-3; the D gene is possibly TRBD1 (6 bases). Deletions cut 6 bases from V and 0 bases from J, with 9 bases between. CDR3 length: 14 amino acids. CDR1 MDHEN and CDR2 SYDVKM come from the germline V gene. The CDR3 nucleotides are TGTGCCAGCAGGGAACAGGGCTCTGGAAACACCATATATTTT. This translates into CASREQGSGNTIYF.

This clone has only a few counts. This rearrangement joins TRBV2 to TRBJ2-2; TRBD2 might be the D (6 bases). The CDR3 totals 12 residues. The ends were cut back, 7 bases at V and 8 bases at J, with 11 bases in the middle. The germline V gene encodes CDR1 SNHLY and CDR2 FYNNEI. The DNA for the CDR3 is TGTGCCAGCACCTTGGCGGGGGGGGAGCTGTTTTTT. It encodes CASTLAGGELFF.

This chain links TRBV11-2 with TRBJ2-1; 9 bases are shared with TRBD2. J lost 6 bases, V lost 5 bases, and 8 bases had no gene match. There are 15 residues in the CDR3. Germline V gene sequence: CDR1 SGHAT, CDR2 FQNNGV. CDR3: CASSPTSGISNEQFF. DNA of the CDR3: TGTGCCAGCAGCCCGACTAGCGGAATCTCCAATGAGCAGTTCTTC.